This T cell receptor beta chain derives from a study of shared clonotypes between healthy human individuals. Study-wide context: Each donor's CD4 naive and CD4 memory cells filled three plates apiece, CD8 naive two, and CD8 memory one. Notes on the study in general: Donor clonotype sharing was expected to depend on sequencing depth.

The CDR3 extends over 15 amino acids. The V gene lost 4 bases and the J gene lost 4 bases, with 14 bases spanning the gap. Looked up from germline, CDR1 is LNHDA and CDR2 is SQIVND (reference sequence). Profiling relied on immunoSEQ multiplex PCR, and the TCRdb table lists in-frame clones only, not all of them. The sample consists of roughly 2,500,000 clones, roughly 93% of them appearing once. The donors, healthy adults who were HIV-negative, had experienced no recent acute infections or vaccinations. Subsets obtained from CD4+ cells comprised CD45RA+ naive and CD45RA-negative memory cells. On this clone itself: The antigen remains unidentified.

The rearrangement joins TRBV19 to TRBJ2-1; tentative D call: TRBD2 (6 bases). The receptor was derived from a man aged 18 to 30 in good health. Some clones in this sample may be carry-over from other donors' samples. The sequenced sample consisted of naive CD4+ T cells from PBMCs. Subset in this sample: CD45RA+ positively selected. The CDR3 protein is CASSNLPSAYNEQFF. CDR3 nucleotides: TGTGCCAGTAGTAACTTGCCTAGCGCATACAATGAGCAGTTCTTC.